Below are 23 T cell receptor beta chains sequenced from a single sample in a study of T cells in Graves' hyperthyroidism and ophthalmopathy. RNA transcripts provided the source from which TCR beta CDR3 regions were amplified. First-round RT-PCR targeting the TCR CDR3 was performed with the HTBI primer set. TCRdb re-derived calls from the multiplex PCR reads in MiXCR, one entry per CDR3 protein. The sample holds 600,000 to 800,000 distinct CDR3 sequences, 30% to 40% seen once. The sample was blood. These receptors all stem from a middle-aged woman with Graves' hyperthyroidism.

This clonotype was counted at least ten times. The genes are TRBV25-1 and TRBJ1-1; D unresolved. V lost 0 bases and J 5 bases, leaving 7 bases between the germline ends. Germline V lookup: CDR1 MGHDK, CDR2 SYGVNS. The CDR3 runs 13 residues. The CDR3 region has the DNA TGTGCCAGCAGTGAATACGGGCCGACTGAAGCTTTCTTT. This translates into CASSEYGPTEAFF.

The chain recombines TRBV7-9 with TRBJ1-2, with D perhaps TRBD1 (6 bases). Per the germline V gene, CDR1 is SEHNR and CDR2 is FQNEAQ (reference sequence). The CDR3 covers 14 residues. V was clipped by 6 bases and J by 8 bases, with 19 bases between them. CDR3 nucleotides: TGTGCCAGCAGTCCCTTCGGGGGGGCTCGAGGCTACACCTTC. It codes for CASSPFGGARGYTF.

The sample holds a few counts of this clonotype. The chain has TRBV4-2 and TRBJ1-1; D uncertain. Germline V CDR1 and CDR2: LGHNA, YNFKEQ. Trimming took off 5 bases at V and 5 bases at J, with 18 bases between the two ends. The CDR3 has 15 residues. CDR3 DNA sequence: TGTGCCAGCAGCGTACCCCAAAGGAGAGGGACTGAAGCTTTCTTT. Translating gives CASSVPQRRGTEAFF.

The gene calls are TRBV7-9 and TRBJ2-5; TRBD1 agrees at 9 bases. This CDR3 is 16 amino acids long. The germline V gene encodes CDR1 SEHNR and CDR2 FQNEAQ (reference sequence). With 5 bases clipped from V and 2 bases from J, the junction kept 9 bases outside the gene matches. Here the CDR3 DNA reads TGTGCCAGCAGCCAATCCGACAGGGGGGTTCAAGAGACCCAGTACTTC. It translates to CASSQSDRGVQETQYF.

This clonotype has more than one count but fewer than ten. J is TRBJ1-1 and V is TRBV12-3 or TRBV12-4, with D perhaps matching TRBD1 (5 bases). The CDR3 loop spans 15 amino acids. Trimming removed 6 bases from V and 1 base from J, with 15 bases in between. The CDR3 spells CASSSFGGTNTEAFF. The CDR3 DNA sequence: TGTGCCAGCAGCTCCTTCGGGGGGACGAACACTGAAGCTTTCTTT.

The CDR3 DNA sequence: TGTGCCAGCAGCTTACGGACCGGGGGAACAGGGGGTGAAGCTTTCTTT. Amino acid sequence: CASSLRTGGTGGEAFF. The V call is TRBV7-6, the J call TRBJ1-1; 8 bases are shared with TRBD1. V trimming: 2 bases; J trimming: 7 bases; junction bases outside the gene matches: 12. The germline gives CDR1 SGHVS, CDR2 FNYEAQ. This CDR3 is 16 amino acids long.

The chain has TRBV4-2 and TRBJ1-4; 7 bases are shared with TRBD1. Per the germline V gene, CDR1 is LGHNA and CDR2 is YNFKEQ. The CDR3 totals 13 residues. Trimming took 8 bases from V and 7 from J; bases not matched to a gene: 7. The CDR3 spells CASLDRVGEKLFF. The CDR3 DNA reads TGTGCCAGCCTTGACAGGGTCGGTGAAAAACTGTTTTTT.

This clonotype appeared many times. The chain recombines TRBV7-6 with TRBJ1-3, with D unclear. The germline CDR1 and CDR2 sequences are SGHVS and FNYEAQ. The CDR3 runs to 16 residues. V lost 3 bases and J lost 2, with 14 bases in between. DNA for the CDR3: TGTGCCAGCAGCTTGGATACAGTGTTCGCTGGAAACACCATATATTTT. Protein: CASSLDTVFAGNTIYF.

This clonotype came up a few times. The junction and the germline gene differ at one end; a read error may be behind it. The chain recombines TRBV7-2 with TRBJ2-7; perhaps TRBD1 as D (6 bases). Germline lookup yields CDR1 SGHTA and CDR2 FQGNSA. The CDR3 spans 13 residues. The CDR3 DNA reads TGTGCCAGCAGCACAGCCACAGGGCCGACGCATTGCTTC. As protein: CASSTATGPTHCF.

This clonotype occurred a few times. The chain links TRBV20-1 to TRBJ1-2; D is perhaps TRBD1 (5 bases). From germline, CDR1 is DFQATT and CDR2 SNEGSKA (reference sequence). V dropped 6 bases and J dropped 8 bases, with 22 bases sitting between them. The CDR3 is 14 residues long. DNA for the CDR3: TGCAGTGCCCTAAACCCCTCTGCAGGGACCGGCTACACCTTC. It codes for CSALNPSAGTGYTF.

The genes are TRBV6-5 and TRBJ1-1; no firm D call. CDR3 size: 14 residues. Germline V gives CDR1 MNHEY, CDR2 SVGAGI. V was clipped by 4 bases and J by 0 bases, with 9 bases between them. The CDR3 sequence: CASSFGPMNTEAFF. In DNA, the CDR3 is TGTGCCAGCAGTTTCGGACCGATGAACACTGAAGCTTTCTTT.

DNA of the CDR3: TGCGCCAGCAGTGAGTCGAGAGGGGGGAACTATGGCTACACCTTC. As protein: CASSESRGGNYGYTF. The chain couples TRBV10-1 to TRBJ1-2; possibly TRBD1 for D (6 bases). Trimming took 0 bases from V and 2 from J, leaving 10 bases between them. This CDR3 is 15 amino acids long. CDR1 and CDR2 from the germline V gene are WNHNN and SYGVQD (reference sequence).

This sequence joins TRBV5-1 and TRBJ2-7; 10 bases map to TRBD2. V was pared by 2 bases and J by 6 bases, with 5 bases of the junction left unmatched. The CDR3 has 14 residues. Germline V CDR1 and CDR2: SGHRS, YFSETQ. CDR3 loop: CASSFPLAGSEQYF. CDR3 nucleotides: TGCGCCAGCAGCTTTCCACTAGCGGGATCCGAGCAGTACTTC.

This clonotype came up many times. The chain couples TRBV10-1 to TRBJ2-7; no clear D. This CDR3 region has 15 residues. The germline V gene encodes CDR1 WNHNN and CDR2 SYGVQD (reference sequence). V was shortened by 4 bases and J by 2 bases, with 15 bases between the two germline ends. CDR3 protein: CASSAVEATPYEQYF. The CDR3 bases are TGCGCCAGCAGTGCCGTAGAGGCTACCCCCTACGAGCAGTACTTC.

V and J are TRBV11-2 and TRBJ2-7; TRBD2 matches 12 bases. Germline assignment: CDR1 SGHAT and CDR2 FQNNGV. The CDR3 totals 16 residues. Germline trimming cut 5 bases from V and 0 bases from J; bases unmatched to any gene: 5. The DNA for the CDR3 is TGTGCCAGCAGCGGCGGGACTAGCGGGTGCTCCTACGAGCAGTACTTC. Translated: CASSGGTSGCSYEQYF.

This clonotype was counted between two and nine times. One end of the junction varies from germline; a read error may be responsible. The chain couples TRBV7-2 to TRBJ2-5, with D possibly being TRBD2 (7 bases). The germline V gene has CDR1 SGHTA and CDR2 FQGNSA. The CDR3 length is 16 residues. The CDR3 DNA sequence: TGCGCCAGCAGCCAGGGGAGGGACACCTTCCAAGAGACCCAGTACTTC. Protein sequence: CASSQGRDTFQETQYF.

This clonotype was seen ten or more times. The genes are TRBV2 and TRBJ1-6; possible D gene TRBD1, 6 bases. CDR1 is SNHLY, CDR2 FYNNEI, per germline. Trimming removed 6 bases from V and 10 bases from J, with 13 bases in between. The CDR3 has 13 residues. The DNA of the CDR3 is TGTGCCAGCAGGGGAGGGGGACAATCACCCCTCCACTTT. It is translated as CASRGGGQSPLHF.

Details on this clonotype: At one of its ends the junction is not consistent with the germline gene, which may arise from a read error. CDR3 nucleotide sequence: TGTGCCAGCAGTCGGACTAGCGGGAGATCTGGGGCCAACGTCCTGACTTTC. This encodes CASSRTSGRSGANVLTF. J is TRBJ2-6 and V is TRBV10-3; 13 bases match TRBD2. Germline V gives CDR1 ENHRY, CDR2 SYGVKD. This CDR3 has 17 residues.

The sample holds a few counts of this clonotype. This chain joins TRBV10-1 and TRBJ2-2; D is undetermined. This CDR3 spans 16 amino acids. The V end lost 8 bases, the J end lost 6 bases, and 22 bases lay between the germline ends. Germline V CDR1 and CDR2: WNHNN, SYGVQD (reference sequence). The CDR3 nucleotides are TGCGCCAGCTCTCCCGGGCCTTTGTCCCCCCCCGGGGAGCTGTTTTTT. Its translation: CASSPGPLSPPGELFF.

The chain couples TRBV12-3 or TRBV12-4 to TRBJ1-3, with D perhaps matching TRBD1 (6 bases). This CDR3 comprises 16 residues. The V end was cut by 3 bases, the J end by 1 base, with 13 bases between. This CDR3 reads CASSLAGGASGNTIYF. The CDR3 bases are TGTGCCAGCAGTTTGGCGGGGGGCGCATCTGGAAACACCATATATTTT.

This clonotype was seen a handful of times. This rearrangement joins TRBV10-3 to TRBJ1-1; D is undetermined. The CDR3 runs to 11 residues. The germline gives CDR1 ENHRY, CDR2 SYGVKD. V was trimmed by 10 bases and J by 3 bases, leaving 9 bases between them. Here the CDR3 reads CASMEDTEAFF. CDR3 nucleotide sequence: TGTGCCAGCATGGAGGACACTGAAGCTTTCTTT.

This clonotype was picked up many times. The CDR3 reads CASSDGTYEQYF. DNA of the CDR3: TGTGCCAGCAGTGATGGGACCTACGAGCAGTACTTC. The genes are TRBV2 and TRBJ2-7, with D uncertain. The CDR3 covers 12 residues. Trimming stripped 3 bases from V and 2 bases from J, with 5 bases between. The germline gives CDR1 SNHLY, CDR2 FYNNEI.

There are many counts of this clonotype. The rearrangement uses TRBV7-9 and TRBJ1-1; D gene unclear. V was pared by 5 bases and J by 2 bases, with 15 bases between. Looked up from germline, CDR1 is SEHNR and CDR2 is FQNEAQ (reference sequence). This CDR3 has 15 amino acids. The CDR3 bases are TGTGCCAGCAGCCCCAGATACACCACTAACACTGAAGCTTTCTTT. This sequence encodes CASSPRYTTNTEAFF.